This record concerns one T cell receptor (beta chain) sequence. This clone was counted only a few times. There is no known antigen for this receptor. Base-call qualities are not available, and no considerably larger clone is one nucleotide away. The sample comes from a study of cytomegalovirus exposure and HLA in healthy donors (dated by TCRdb to between 2016 and 2019). Looking at the study overall: An earlier analysis of roughly 500 of the donors reported around 280 Gb of sequence data and 117 million unique TCR beta sequences obtained from roughly 180 million T cells. Genome-wide SNP genotypes for about 60% of the roughly 670 donors were used in a later genetic analysis, which treated that subset as a discovery cohort. In the later analysis, no new phenotypic data were used to find candidate immune exposures; instead, reliance was placed on TCR beta sequences and their occurrence across donors. Across about 370 genotyped donors of the cohort, an average of 235,054 unique TCR beta nucleotide sequences per donor were sequenced, and 15% to 20% of those sequences were non-productive. Of the 300 to 500 genotyped donors, more than 75% were placed in the genetic ancestry cluster associated with self-reported Caucasian donors. The number of typed donors differed by locus: roughly 620-640 for A, B, C, DRB1 and DQB1; 500 to 550 for DQA1; about 600 for DPA1; and roughly 470 for DPB1. Roughly 300 gigabases of sequencing data and tens of millions of unique TCR sequences were included in an early release covering over 600 HLA-typed donors. In an earlier analysis of a few hundred of the donors, high-throughput TCR beta sequencing was used to judge whether each TCR beta V gene segment behaved as functional or pseudogenic. Alongside the repertoire data, information on donor age, sex, ethnicity and CMV serostatus was compiled. Because of strong linkage in the cohort, 5 or 6 DR-DQ haplotypes were treated as single units for association and clustering. Using immunosequencing, the study profiled T cell repertoires from 640 or so subjects and related those repertoires to cytomegalovirus serostatus. The study was designed to test whether signatures of past pathogen exposure could be identified by cataloging public T cell receptors. HLA typing included class I and class II loci at four-digit resolution. Every discovery cohort repertoire had been produced on one sequencing platform. To predict cytomegalovirus infection status, the study brought together high-throughput TCR immunosequencing, statistical association of individual TCRs with disease status, and machine learning. In a later analysis, previously published TCR beta repertoires from 666 donors were re-analyzed and high-resolution HLA genotyping was added so that TCR occurrence patterns could be studied. Along with the roughly 670-subject first cohort, a separate validation cohort of over a hundred different subjects was used.

The paper as a whole reports these results and caveats: The sequencing pipeline was judged likely to have produced a cluster of highly shared sequence variants as a technical artifact. According to a later analysis, most CMV-associated TCR beta chains appeared to be HLA-restricted, and the HLA associations seemed to be driven largely by CMV exposure. When HLA alleles, especially DR and DQ, strongly co-occurred, TCR associations were difficult to assign to individual alleles. The study gave a list of around 170 TCR beta chains associated with cytomegalovirus. A few of the identified cytomegalovirus-associated TCR beta chains were confirmed in vitro to be specific for cytomegalovirus antigens. For the cohort, immune exposure information was limited to CMV serostatus. The classifier was reported to diagnose cytomegalovirus status with high specificity and sensitivity in both the original and validation cohorts. At a false discovery rate of 0.05, a later analysis linked 16,951 TCR beta sequences to specific HLA alleles. A further reported finding was that TCR beta sequences accurately predicted the HLA-A and HLA-B alleles for most subjects in the first cohort. The cohort was sequenced for TCR beta chains only, and without alpha or paired-chain data the features that could be detected were limited. In a later genetic analysis, a missense DCLRE1C variant was associated with V-gene and J-gene trimming of TCR beta chains, and the association was replicated in an independent cohort. Some IMGT-functional V segments, including TRBV6-2 and TRBV6-3, could not be told apart with the 87-base-pair reads, so those segments were excluded. The presence/absence analyses assumed that sequencing depth was roughly uniform across donors, and that assumption may not be true. In a later analysis, HLA-associated TCR beta chains showed more clonal expansion and lower generation probabilities than non-associated chains that were equally common. Because HLA typing was unavailable for some donors at each locus, only the typed subset was used in association tests. While some public TCRs were present in many individuals, most TCR sequences turned up only very rarely across donors. According to the authors, the approach could potentially be generalized to other disease states and immunological phenotypes. Because counts were too low, 15 to 20 rarely observed V segments, including chromosome 9 orphons, were excluded from the earlier analysis of a few hundred of the donors. In a later analysis, the rate of TCR association differed among HLA loci, with DRB1 alleles having the most associated TCRs and HLA-C alleles having the fewest. In a later genetic analysis, fewer N-insertions in productive TCRs were reported among donors in an Asian-associated ancestry cluster than the approximately 710-donor mean. Correlated functional status among segregating V segments might be attributable to linkage disequilibrium, but an unknown experimental factor could not be ruled out. A later analysis reported that several top co-occurrence clusters appeared linked to parvovirus B19, influenza, CMV and Epstein-Barr virus. An earlier analysis of 587 of the donors showed that most TCR beta V segments appeared in productive rearrangements either about 87% or about 30% of the time, which broadly matched IMGT annotations.

Relative to germline, V is missing 5 bases and J is missing 7 bases, with 15 bases of the junction outside any gene match. Its CDR3 holds 17 amino acids, cysteine through phenylalanine. The sequence is cut down to CDR3 DNA, 51 bases in frame from base 1. According to the germline V gene, CDR1 reads SGHRS and CDR2 reads YFSETQ. The method was the immunoSEQ multiplex PCR assay. For the multiplex PCR, a mixture combining 60 forward primers for TCR Vbeta segments and 13 reverse primers for TCR Jbeta segments was used. A multiplex PCR assay on genomic DNA amplified the CDR3 region of rearranged TCR beta genes. The amplified TCR beta libraries were sequenced on the Illumina HiSeq System as 87-base-pair reads. Per the authors' processing: A later analysis counted some 74 million unique TCR beta chains across the 650 to 800 repertoires, and roughly 11 million of these chains were shared by at least two donors. To remove PCR and sequencing errors, raw reads were error-corrected and collapsed into unique sequences using a nearest-neighbor algorithm that merged closely related sequences. To assign V, D and J gene segments, CDR3 sequences were aligned to IMGT reference sequences. Each retained sequence needed at least a six-nucleotide match to both a V gene segment and a J gene segment. Rearrangements were called productive when the CDR3 lacked stop codons and stayed in frame with V and J; all others were non-productive. Following IMGT convention, CDR3 was defined as the stretch from the second conserved V-encoded cysteine up to the conserved J-encoded phenylalanine. Sequences without an unambiguous match to a single V gene segment were excluded from the earlier analysis of almost 600 of the donors. An earlier analysis of 550 to 650 of the donors classified V segments as functional when productive rearrangements were above 56.7% and as segregating when the standard deviation between donors was above 5%. A statistical classification framework was built for diagnosing cytomegalovirus status from the catalog of TCR beta chain sequences. A later analysis assigned V and J genes by comparing TCR nucleotide sequences with IMGT/GENE-DB human TR gene sequences. A later analysis assigned CDR3 sequences and most-parsimonious VDJ recombination scenarios with the TCRdist pipeline. In a later analysis, every TCR beta chain was defined by the combination of its CDR3 amino acid sequence and its V-gene family, and reads without a unique V-gene family were dropped. To address suspected cross-contamination and a sequencing artifact, a later analysis removed roughly 640 highly shared, low-generation-probability nucleotide sequences. In a later analysis, a clonal expansion index was calculated for each public chain from normalized within-repertoire ranks of inferred template counts. In a later analysis, generation probabilities were computed with a VDJ recombination model fitted to out-of-frame rearrangements, and the resulting probabilities were checked against IGoR. Hypergeometric tests were used in a later analysis to score TCR-TCR, TCR-HLA and TCR-CMV co-occurrence, with a repertoire-size bias correction applied to the TCR pairs. False discovery rates were estimated in a later analysis by permuting HLA or CMV assignments 20 times. A later analysis grouped co-occurring TCRs with DBSCAN, adding TCRdist sequence similarity when clustering within HLA-allele-positive subsets. Co-occurrence clustering excluded repertoires with fewer than 30,000 or more than 120,000 public chains, plus five with anomalous nucleotide sharing. The clones in this table, taken by TCRdb from immuneACCESS, are in-frame only. Not every clone is retained; where verified, under half of the shortfall comes from an unresolved V gene, and the cause of the rest is unknown. V, J and clone size reflect that table, while D and trimming were determined from the DNA. The sample has some 180,000 clones on record, roughly 85% of them singletons. Jointly, the top ten make up 4.4% of the sample.

In total, approximately 690 healthy bone marrow donors made up the cohort. Cohort members were all nominally healthy when sampled, although unrecorded immune exposures were likely present. The donor tested CMV seropositive and was one of the 289 seropositive cohort members. Every donor gave a peripheral blood sample, and the peripheral blood mononuclear cells from that sample were used for TCR beta sequencing. Genomic DNA extraction from the blood cell samples was performed with the Qiagen DNeasy Blood Extraction Kit. The TCR comes from a woman aged 30 to 39 in good health and CMV-seropositive. Recombination connected TRBV5-1 to TRBJ1-4, with 9 middle bases fitting TRBD1. Sequencing input: PBMCs. The base sequence is TGCGCCAGCAGTCCTCAGGCCTCCGGGACAGGGAGTGAAAAACTGTTTTTT. Protein translation: CASSPQASGTGSEKLFF.